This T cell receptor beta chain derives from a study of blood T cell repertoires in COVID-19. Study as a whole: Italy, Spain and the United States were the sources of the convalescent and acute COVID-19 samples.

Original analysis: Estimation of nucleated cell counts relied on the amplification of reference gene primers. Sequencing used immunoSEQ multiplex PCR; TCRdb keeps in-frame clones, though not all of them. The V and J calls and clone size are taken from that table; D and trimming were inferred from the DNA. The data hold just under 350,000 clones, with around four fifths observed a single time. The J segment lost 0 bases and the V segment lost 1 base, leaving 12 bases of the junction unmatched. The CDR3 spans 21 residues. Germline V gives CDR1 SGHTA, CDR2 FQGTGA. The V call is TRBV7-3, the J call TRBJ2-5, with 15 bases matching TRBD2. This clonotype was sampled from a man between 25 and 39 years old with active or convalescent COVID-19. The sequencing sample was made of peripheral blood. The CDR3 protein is CASSLRTGLAGGPGYQETQYF. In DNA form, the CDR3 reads TGTGCCAGCAGCTTAAGGACGGGACTAGCGGGGGGCCCGGGGTACCAAGAGACCCAGTACTTC. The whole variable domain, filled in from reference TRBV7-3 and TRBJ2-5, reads GAGVSQTPSNKVTEKGKYVELRCDPISGHTALYWYRQSLGQGPEFLIYFQGTGAADDSGLPNDRFFAVRPEGSVSTLKIQRTERGDSAVYLCASSLRTGLAGGPGYQETQYFGPGTRLLVL.